The present T cell receptor (beta chain) was sequenced within a study of post-analysis software for immune sequencing data. Study-wide context: The patients showed relapsing-remitting, secondary progressive and progressive-relapsing multiple sclerosis courses.

Overall study findings and caveats: Patients carried roughly 5 TRBV segments more frequently than controls did, and TRBV5-6, TRBV5-1 and TRBV20-1 were among them. Multiple sclerosis patients had significantly lower normalized Chao1 diversity than controls.

Per germline, CDR1 SEHNR and CDR2 FQNEAQ (reference sequence). The CDR3 runs to 13 residues. V was trimmed by 6 bases and J by 3 bases, leaving 11 bases between them. The TCR beta cDNA libraries carried unique molecular identifiers. Via MiXCR, TCRdb re-called the PCR reads, giving one row per CDR3 protein. Counted here are about half a million distinct CDR3 sequences, around a third occurring once; the ten biggest clones make up around 5.9%. Concerning this clonotype: Its specificity is unknown.

The chain combines TRBV7-9 with TRBJ2-5; tentatively, D is TRBD1 (5 bases). This receptor was identified in a girl aged 2-17 years with multiple sclerosis. Specimen: blood. Here the CDR3 DNA reads TGTGCCAGCAGACCGACAGTCGAAGAGACCCAGTACTTC. This gives the protein CASRPTVEETQYF. The full variable domain, with the rest looked up from reference TRBV7-9 and TRBJ2-5, is DTGVSQNPRHKITKRGQNVTFRCDPISEHNRLYWYRQTLGQGPEFLTYFQNEAQLEKSRLLSDRFSAERPKGSFSTLEIQRTEQGDSAMYLCASRPTVEETQYFGPGTRLLVL.